This T cell receptor (beta chain) comes out of a study of siplizumab effects on memory and regulatory T cells. Overall study findings and caveats: The authors could not assign a naive or memory phenotype to roughly 75-97% of proliferating CD4+ or CD8+ clones. Memory T cells appeared less diverse than naive cells, which seemed to contribute substantially to alloresponse.

CDR1 MNHNS and CDR2 SASEGT come from the germline V gene. The CDR3 runs 15 residues. The ends were cut back, 2 bases at V and 1 base at J, with 12 bases in the middle. The sample holds one count of this clone. Antigen: not known. Sequenced by immunoSEQ multiplex PCR; TCRdb stores in-frame clones only, minus some. The sample has roughly 100,000 clones; about 92% are singletons. The sequenced sample was CD4+ T cells sorted from blood. This chain uses TRBV6-1 with TRBJ2-7; D is possibly TRBD1 (5 bases). This sequence was found in a human donor in good health. The CDR3 region has the DNA TGTGCCAGCAGTGAATCAGGACACAAATCCTACGAGCAGTACTTC. This sequence encodes CASSESGHKSYEQYF.